This T cell receptor beta chain came from a study of T cells in Graves' hyperthyroidism and ophthalmopathy. Study at large: Staff took peripheral blood when the initial diagnosis was made, before any treatment began.

RNA transcripts gave rise to amplified TCR beta CDR3 regions. TCR CDR3 underwent first-round RT-PCR with the HTBI primer set. From the multiplex PCR reads, TCRdb called clonotypes with MiXCR, one entry per CDR3 protein. The top ten hold under 35% of the sample, which has hundreds of thousands of distinct CDR3 sequences, about a fifth seen once. A note on this clonotype: Germline is not matched at one junction end, which may reflect a read error.

Patients with ophthalmopathy all had a Clinical Activity Score of at least 3, a NOSPECS grade of at least 4 and duration under 3 months. The study left out patients who had uncontrolled infection, other autoimmune disease, pregnancy or lactation. The TCR was taken from a man aged 25 to 40 with Graves' ophthalmopathy. The sample comprised blood.

The CDR3 is CASSLSLQVPLDF. For the CDR3, the DNA is TGTGCCAGTAGTCTGAGCCTTCAGGTTCCCTTGGACTTC. This chain uses TRBV19 with TRBJ2-5; D is undetermined. The germline gives CDR1 LNHDA, CDR2 SQIVND (reference sequence). The CDR3 extends over 13 amino acids.